This paragraph covers one T cell receptor (beta chain) sequence. These data originate in a study of blood T cell repertoires in COVID-19. Profiled with immunoSEQ multiplex PCR; TCRdb holds only in-frame clones, not every one. This table holds around 64,000 clones, about 89% found once. Germline CDR1 and CDR2: SGHTA and FQGTGA. This CDR3 contains 14 residues. With V trimmed by 3 bases and J by 4 bases, 3 bases remained unmatched. The sequence was collected from a man aged 45-65 years with active COVID-19. The chain carries TRBV7-3 and TRBJ1-5; 7 bases align to TRBD1. Specimen: peripheral blood. This CDR3 is CASSFRDRNQPQHF. For the CDR3, the DNA is TGTGCCAGCAGCTTCCGGGACAGAAATCAGCCCCAGCATTTT. Together with reference TRBV7-3 and TRBJ1-5, the CDR3 gives the full variable domain: GAGVSQTPSNKVTEKGKYVELRCDPISGHTALYWYRQSLGQGPEFLIYFQGTGAADDSGLPNDRFFAVRPEGSVSTLKIQRTERGDSAVYLCASSFRDRNQPQHFGDGTRLSIL.